This is a list of T cell receptor beta chains from one sample in a study of cytomegalovirus exposure and HLA in healthy donors. Profiled with immunoSEQ multiplex PCR; TCRdb holds only in-frame clones, not every one. Of about 140,000 clones in the sample, roughly 80% were seen once. The sample comprised PBMCs. These TCRs come from a man aged 18 to 29 in good health and CMV-seronegative. Each CDR3 is given with its conserved first and last residue. A D gene is named only where the DNA matches it firmly. Clone size is stated in some rows and not others, as once, few, many or a class when expanded.

clone size | J gene | D gene | V gene | CDR3 DNA | CDR3 protein
. | TRBJ2-5 | . | TRBV7-9 | TGTTCCAGCAGCCCCGGGGGAGAGACCCAGTACTTC | CSSSPGGETQYF
. | TRBJ2-1 | TRBD1 | TRBV5-6 | TGTGCCAGCAGCTTCCGACAGGGGCTCGGCAATGAGCAGTTCTTC | CASSFRQGLGNEQFF
. | TRBJ1-1 | TRBD1 | TRBV28 | TGTGCCAGCAGTCCGGGGACAGCGGGTTGGGTGAACACTGAAGCTTTCTTT | CASSPGTAGWVNTEAFF
. | TRBJ1-5 | . | TRBV27 | TGTGCCAGCAGTTTATTAGCCAGGGCTCACAATCAGCCCCAGCATTTT | CASSLLARAHNQPQHF
. | TRBJ1-2 | . | TRBV5-1 | TGCGCCAGCAGCTTGAGAGATCTGAACTATGGCTACACCTTC | CASSLRDLNYGYTF
. | TRBJ2-2 | . | TRBV5-6 | TGTGCCAGCAGCCCACTCCGGACTACCGGGGAGCTGTTTTTT | CASSPLRTTGELFF
few | TRBJ1-1 | TRBD1 | TRBV7-6 | TGTGCCAGCAGCTTAGGGGGACAGGGCGGCACTGAAGCTTTCTTT | CASSLGGQGGTEAFF
. | TRBJ2-7 | TRBD1 | TRBV7-9 | TGTGCCAGCAGCTTCCAGGGGGACGAGCAGTACTTC | CASSFQGDEQYF
few | TRBJ1-1 | . | TRBV5-1 | TGCGCCAGCCTTCCCTCGGGGGGGATGAACACTGAAGCTTTCTTT | CASLPSGGMNTEAFF
. | TRBJ1-5 | . | TRBV27 | TGTGCCAGCAGTTTAGGTACCGGAGGCAATCAGCCCCAGCATTTT | CASSLGTGGNQPQHF
. | TRBJ1-3 | . | TRBV30 | TGTGCCTGGAGTCCTTACAGGGCTGGAAACACCATATATTTT | CAWSPYRAGNTIYF
few | TRBJ1-1 | . | TRBV5-1 | TGCGCCAGCAGCGGACTAGGACGGTCTCCGAACACTGAAGCTTTCTTT | CASSGLGRSPNTEAFF
. | TRBJ2-5 | . | TRBV15 | TGTGCCACCAGCCTCCGGACAGGCGGAGGGGAGACCCAGTACTTC | CATSLRTGGGETQYF
. | TRBJ2-6 | . | TRBV15 | TGTGCCACCAGCAGAGATTTAGGCGGGGTTGGGGCCAACGTCCTGACTTTC | CATSRDLGGVGANVLTF
. | TRBJ2-1 | TRBD2 | TRBV4-2 | TGTGCCAGCAGCCAAAGGAGTAGCGGGAGCTACAATGAGCAGTTCTTC | CASSQRSSGSYNEQFF
. | TRBJ2-7 | . | TRBV9 | TGTGCCAGCAGCGGAAGGGACATTGACTACGAGCAGTACTTC | CASSGRDIDYEQYF
. | TRBJ1-3 | . | TRBV6-5 | TGTGCCAGCAGTTACTCGGTCAGCGGCGTGGGAAACACCATATATTTT | CASSYSVSGVGNTIYF
. | TRBJ1-5 | . | TRBV18 | TGTGCCAGCTCACCGAACCGGGGGGCACGCAATCAGCCCCAGCATTTT | CASSPNRGARNQPQHF
. | TRBJ1-2 | . | TRBV7-8 | TGTGCCAGCAGCTTAGGGTTGGCAGGGGCGTATTTGGGTGGCTACACCTTC | CASSLGLAGAYLGGYTF
. | TRBJ1-6 | TRBD1 | TRBV2 | TGTGCCAGCAGTGAACCGGGACAGGGGGAATCACCCCTCCACTTT | CASSEPGQGESPLHF
. | TRBJ2-3 | . | TRBV6-5 | TGTGCCAGCAGTTATGGATCCCCGGGAGATACGCAGTATTTT | CASSYGSPGDTQYF
. | TRBJ1-5 | TRBD1 | TRBV4-3 | TGCGCCAGCAGCCAAGACCGGACAGGGAGCAATCAGCCCCAGCATTTT | CASSQDRTGSNQPQHF
. | TRBJ2-7 | TRBD1 | TRBV11-2 | TGTGCCAGCAGCTTAGGTCAGGGGGACTACGAGCAGTACTTC | CASSLGQGDYEQYF
. | TRBJ2-1 | TRBD2 | TRBV9 | TGTGCCAGCAGCCCCTTGGGGAGGGCTTTGAGCTCCTACAATGAGCAGTTCTTC | CASSPLGRALSSYNEQFF
. | TRBJ1-5 | TRBD1 | TRBV27 | TGTGCCAGCAGTCGACAGGGTGGATATAGCAATCAGCCCCAGCATTTT | CASSRQGGYSNQPQHF
. | TRBJ1-2 | . | TRBV2 | TGTGCCAGCAGGATCGCCACTCTTGGGACTAAACCCTCTGGCTACACCTTC | CASRIATLGTKPSGYTF
. | TRBJ1-2 | TRBD1 | TRBV28 | TGTGCCAGCAGGTGGGACAGGTACGACTATGGCTACACCTTC | CASRWDRYDYGYTF
. | TRBJ2-3 | . | TRBV7-6 | TGTGCCAGCAGCCTTGGACGAGGCGAGGGTGTGACAGATACGCAGTATTTT | CASSLGRGEGVTDTQYF
few | TRBJ2-3 | . | TRBV6-5 | TGTGCCAGCAGTTACGGGGCCACAGATACGCAGTATTTT | CASSYGATDTQYF
. | TRBJ1-2 | TRBD1 | TRBV9 | TGTGCCAGCAGCCCGGTAACAGGGGGCGCCTATGGCTACACCTTC | CASSPVTGGAYGYTF
few | TRBJ2-3 | TRBD1 | TRBV25-1 | TGTGCCAGCAGTGAGGTAGGGACAGGGGATACGCAGTATTTT | CASSEVGTGDTQYF
once | TRBJ1-6 | . | TRBV12-2 | TGTGCAAGTCGCCCAGAGCGGGGGGCAATCTATAATTCACCCCTCCACTTT | CASRPERGAIYNSPLHF
. | TRBJ1-2 | . | TRBV2 | TGTGCCAGCAACTACCCGGGGGGGGGAGAGAATGGCTACACCTTC | CASNYPGGGENGYTF
. | TRBJ2-1 | . | TRBV18 | TGTGCCAGCTCACCGGGTCCAGGGGATGAGCAGTTCTTC | CASSPGPGDEQFF
. | TRBJ2-4 | . | TRBV4-2 | TGTGCCAGCAGCCAAGATGCAGGTAAAAACATTCAGTACTTC | CASSQDAGKNIQYF
. | TRBJ2-1 | . | TRBV4-3 | TGCGCCAGCAGCCAAGAAACAGGGATCCGCAATGAGCAGTTCTTC | CASSQETGIRNEQFF
. | TRBJ2-7 | TRBD2 | TRBV5-1 | TGCGCCAGCAGCTTGAAAGGCGGGGGATTGTTCTACGAGCAGTACTTC | CASSLKGGGLFYEQYF
. | TRBJ1-1 | . | TRBV2 | TGTGCCAGCAGTGAATGGGGGCGAGCCACTGAAGCTTTCTTT | CASSEWGRATEAFF
. | TRBJ1-1 | TRBD1 | TRBV27 | TGTGCCAGCAGTTTATTCAGACAGGGCATCGACACTGAAGCTTTCTTT | CASSLFRQGIDTEAFF
. | TRBJ2-7 | TRBD1 | TRBV2 | TGTGCCAGCAGTCCTAGGACAGGGGTAGTCTACGAGCAGTACTTC | CASSPRTGVVYEQYF
. | TRBJ2-1 | . | TRBV9 | TGTGCCAGCAGCCCCGGGGATTACTACAATGAGCAGTTCTTC | CASSPGDYYNEQFF
few | TRBJ2-7 | . | TRBV6-5 | TGTGCCAGCAGTCGACAGAGCTCCTACGAGCAGTACTTC | CASSRQSSYEQYF
. | TRBJ2-2 | . | TRBV28 | TGTGCCAGCAGTTCGGGAAACACCGGGGAGCTGTTTTTT | CASSSGNTGELFF
. | TRBJ2-2 | TRBD2 | TRBV11-1 | TGTGCCAGCAGCTTCTTTACTAGCGGGGGTACCGGGGAGCTGTTTTTT | CASSFFTSGGTGELFF
few | TRBJ1-1 | TRBD1 | TRBV6-5 | TGTGCCAGCACCTTCTTGGGACAGGGCCAGACTGAAGCTTTCTTT | CASTFLGQGQTEAFF
. | TRBJ1-4 | . | TRBV5-6 | TGTGCCAGCAGCTTGGCCTTCTCAGGGGTCGATGAAAAACTGTTTTTT | CASSLAFSGVDEKLFF
. | TRBJ2-7 | TRBD1 | TRBV7-2 | TGTGCCAGCAGTCCCCTTCCGGGACAGGGGTACCACGAGCAGTACTTC | CASSPLPGQGYHEQYF
. | TRBJ2-7 | TRBD1 | TRBV4-1 | TGCGCCAGCAGCCAAGGCGTAGGGGGCAGGTACGAGCAGTACTTC | CASSQGVGGRYEQYF
. | TRBJ1-1 | TRBD1 | TRBV6-5 | TGTGCCAGCAGTTACATGCGAGGACAGGGTGCTCCTAAAGCTTTCTTT | CASSYMRGQGAPKAFF
. | TRBJ1-5 | . | TRBV6-6 | TGTGCCAGCAGTTACTCGCAGGGATACCAGCCCCAGCATTTT | CASSYSQGYQPQHF
few | TRBJ2-1 | . | TRBV6-1 | TGTGCCAGCAGTGATCTCTACCGGGGAGACAATGAGCAGTTCTTC | CASSDLYRGDNEQFF
. | TRBJ1-1 | TRBD1 | TRBV6-5 | TGTGCCAGCAGTTGGGGACAGGGCGGCACTGAAGCTTTCTTT | CASSWGQGGTEAFF
. | TRBJ1-5 | . | TRBV4-2 | TGTGCCAGCAGCCAAGATATCTCGGTTCCTCAGCCCCAGCATTTT | CASSQDISVPQPQHF
. | TRBJ2-1 | TRBD2 | TRBV7-3 | TGTGCCAGCAGCCCCTTGGGGGGGAGGGGCGGGGAGCAGTTCTTC | CASSPLGGRGGEQFF
. | TRBJ2-3 | TRBD1 | TRBV11-2 | TGTGCCAGCAGCTTAGTAGCGACAGGGGCCACAGATACGCAGTATTTT | CASSLVATGATDTQYF